One TCR beta chain is described in this entry. Its antigen is unidentified. Sequencing was performed with immunoSEQ multiplex PCR; in TCRdb, only in-frame clones are kept and a portion is missing. Among about 270,000 clones listed, around 93% were seen once. This record comes from a study of T cell responses to AZD1222 COVID-19 vaccine. V was pared by 2 bases and J by 2 bases, with 3 bases of the junction left unmatched. CDR1 is SGHNT and CDR2 is YYREEE in the germline V gene (reference sequence). This CDR3 comprises 14 residues. Samples with a second dose at about 4 or about 12 weeks were pooled together. General observations from the study: None of the repertoires were sampled until the peak T cell response had passed. At study baseline, merely about 6 AZD1222 recipients were seropositive. Mapped onto spike, vaccine-associated CD4 TCRs spanned it and were dominant at 160-218 and 743-854.

The sequence derives from an adult who received the AZD1222 COVID-19 vaccine. Sequencing was performed on peripheral blood, taken 28 days after the second AZD1222 dose. The rearrangement uses TRBV5-4 and TRBJ1-2; 7 positions match TRBD1. The CDR3 sequence: CASSFDRENYGYTF. The CDR3 DNA sequence: TGTGCCAGCAGCTTTGACAGGGAGAACTATGGCTACACCTTC.